The clone carrying this T cell receptor beta chain was picked up many times. Antigen: not known. These data originate in a study of blood T cells in healthy people across ages. The wider study: For every two T cells, template switching captured about one barcoded beta molecule. General study findings and limits: Getting older went along with TCR beta diversity per million T cells dropping roughly linearly.

The CDR3 loop spans 11 amino acids. From germline, CDR1 is MDHEN and CDR2 SYDVKM. V lost 7 bases to trimming and J lost 6 bases, with 10 bases between them. Next came a second PCR, run for about 6 to 12 cycles, which used a sample-barcoded 5' primer along with a J-beta primer mix. Each TCR beta cDNA got a 12-nucleotide random molecular identifier. One entry per CDR3 protein results from TCRdb running MiXCR on the 5' RACE reads. The profile shows more than 800,000 distinct CDR3 sequences, under 30% of them singletons. This TCR came from an elderly woman in good health. The sample comprised blood. J is TRBJ2-7 and V is TRBV28; D is undetermined. CDR3 in amino acids: CASTLLGEQYF. CDR3 in DNA: TGTGCCAGCACCCTCTTAGGCGAGCAGTACTTC.